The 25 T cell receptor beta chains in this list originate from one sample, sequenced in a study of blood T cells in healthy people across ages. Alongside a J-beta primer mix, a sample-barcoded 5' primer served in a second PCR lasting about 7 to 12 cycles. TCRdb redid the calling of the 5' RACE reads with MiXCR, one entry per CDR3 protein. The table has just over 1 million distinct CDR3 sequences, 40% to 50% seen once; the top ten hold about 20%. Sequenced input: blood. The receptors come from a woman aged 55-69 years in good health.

The CDR3 DNA sequence: TGCAGTGCACATCCCCTACGTCCGTCTAGCGGCAGGATGGAGACCCAGTACTTC. Translation: CSAHPLRPSSGRMETQYF. The chain recombines TRBV20-1 with TRBJ2-5, with 7 bases that match TRBD2. Germline trimming cut 6 bases from V and 5 bases from J; bases unmatched to any gene: 24. Germline loops: CDR1 DFQATT, CDR2 SNEGSKA (reference sequence). This CDR3 contains 18 residues.

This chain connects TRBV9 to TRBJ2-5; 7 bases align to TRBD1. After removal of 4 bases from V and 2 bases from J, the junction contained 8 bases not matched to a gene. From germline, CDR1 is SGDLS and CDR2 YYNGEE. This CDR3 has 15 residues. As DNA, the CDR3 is TGTGCCAGCAGCCAACAGGGGATGACACAAGAGACCCAGTACTTC. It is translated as CASSQQGMTQETQYF.

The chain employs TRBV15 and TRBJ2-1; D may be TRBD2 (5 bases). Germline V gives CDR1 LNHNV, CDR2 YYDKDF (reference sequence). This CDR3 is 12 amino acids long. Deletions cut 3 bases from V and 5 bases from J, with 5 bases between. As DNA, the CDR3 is TGTGCCACCAGCAGGCGGGACAATGAGCAGTTCTTC. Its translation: CATSRRDNEQFF. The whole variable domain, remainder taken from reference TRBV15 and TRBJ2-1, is DAMVIQNPRYQVTQFGKPVTLSCSQTLNHNVMYWYQQKSSQAPKLLFHYYDKDFNNEADTPDNFQSRRPNTSFCFLDIRSPGLGDTAMYLCATSRRDNEQFFGPGTRLTVL.

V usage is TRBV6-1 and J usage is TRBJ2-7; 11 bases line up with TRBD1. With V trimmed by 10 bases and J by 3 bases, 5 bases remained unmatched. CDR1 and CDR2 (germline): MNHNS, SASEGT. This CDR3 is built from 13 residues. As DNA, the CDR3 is TGTGCCACCAGGACAGGGGGCTTCTACGAGCAGTACTTC. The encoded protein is CATRTGGFYEQYF.

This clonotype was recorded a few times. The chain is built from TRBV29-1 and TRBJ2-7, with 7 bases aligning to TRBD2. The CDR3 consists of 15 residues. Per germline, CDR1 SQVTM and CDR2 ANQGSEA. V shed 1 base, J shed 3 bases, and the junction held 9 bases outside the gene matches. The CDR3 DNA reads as TGCAGCGTTGAAGGGGGTGCGGGACTACACTACGAGCAGTACTTC. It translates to CSVEGGAGLHYEQYF.

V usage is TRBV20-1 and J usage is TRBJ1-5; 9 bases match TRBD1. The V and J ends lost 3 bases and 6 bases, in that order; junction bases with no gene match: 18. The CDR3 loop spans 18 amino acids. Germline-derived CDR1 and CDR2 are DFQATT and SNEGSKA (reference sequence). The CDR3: CSARFTGGALILSQPQHF. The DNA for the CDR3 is TGCAGTGCTAGGTTTACAGGGGGCGCTTTGATACTAAGTCAGCCCCAGCATTTT.

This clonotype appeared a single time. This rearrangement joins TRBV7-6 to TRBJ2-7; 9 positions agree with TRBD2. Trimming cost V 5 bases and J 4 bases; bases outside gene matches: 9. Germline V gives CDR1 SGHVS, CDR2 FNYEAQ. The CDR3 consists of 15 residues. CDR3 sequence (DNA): TGTGCCAGCAGCATAACCGGGACTAGCTCGTACGAGCAGTACTTC. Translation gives CASSITGTSSYEQYF.

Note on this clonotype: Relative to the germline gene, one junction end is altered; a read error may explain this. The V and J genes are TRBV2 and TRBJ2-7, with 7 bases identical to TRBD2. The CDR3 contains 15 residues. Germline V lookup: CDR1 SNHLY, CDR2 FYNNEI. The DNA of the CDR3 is TGTGCCAGTAGTGAGGAAACAGGCGGGGGCTACGAGCAGTACTTC. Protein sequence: CASSEETGGGYEQYF.

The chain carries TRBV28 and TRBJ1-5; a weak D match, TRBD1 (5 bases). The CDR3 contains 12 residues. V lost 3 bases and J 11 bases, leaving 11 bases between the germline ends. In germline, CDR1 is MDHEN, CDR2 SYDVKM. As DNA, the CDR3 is TGTGCCAGCAGTTTGAGGGGCTCGGCCCAGCATTTT. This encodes CASSLRGSAQHF. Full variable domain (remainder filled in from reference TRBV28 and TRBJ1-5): DVKVTQSSRYLVKRTGEKVFLECVQDMDHENMFWYRQDPGLGLRLIYFSYDVKMKEKGDIPEGYSVSREKKERFSLILESASTNQTSMYLCASSLRGSAQHFGDGTRLSIL.

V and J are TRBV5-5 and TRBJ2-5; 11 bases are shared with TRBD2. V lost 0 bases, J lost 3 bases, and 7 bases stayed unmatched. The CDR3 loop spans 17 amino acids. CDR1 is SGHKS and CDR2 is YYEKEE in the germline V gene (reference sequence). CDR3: CASSLAGLAGTKETQYF. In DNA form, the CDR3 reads TGTGCCAGCAGCTTGGCCGGACTAGCGGGCACGAAAGAGACCCAGTACTTC.

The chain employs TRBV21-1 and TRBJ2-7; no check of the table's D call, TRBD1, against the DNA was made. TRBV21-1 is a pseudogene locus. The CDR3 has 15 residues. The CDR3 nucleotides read TGTGCCAGCAGCCGCGGACAGGACCTTAACTACGAGCAGTACTTC. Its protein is CASSRGQDLNYEQYF.

CDR3 in amino acids: CSARDTGGATGELFF. DNA for the CDR3: TGCAGTGCTAGAGATACTGGAGGAGCCACCGGGGAGCTGTTTTTT. This chain joins TRBV20-1 and TRBJ2-2, with a tentative D call TRBD2 (5 bases). V lost 0 bases and J 4 bases, leaving 12 bases between the germline ends. The CDR3 contains 15 residues. CDR1 and CDR2 from the germline V gene are DFQATT and SNEGSKA (reference sequence).

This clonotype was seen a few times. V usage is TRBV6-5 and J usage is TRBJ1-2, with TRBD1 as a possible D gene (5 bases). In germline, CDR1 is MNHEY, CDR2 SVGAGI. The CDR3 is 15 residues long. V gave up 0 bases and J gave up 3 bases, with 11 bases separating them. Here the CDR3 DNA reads TGTGCCAGCAGTTACTCCGGGGACCGGTACTATGGCTACACCTTC. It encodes CASSYSGDRYYGYTF.

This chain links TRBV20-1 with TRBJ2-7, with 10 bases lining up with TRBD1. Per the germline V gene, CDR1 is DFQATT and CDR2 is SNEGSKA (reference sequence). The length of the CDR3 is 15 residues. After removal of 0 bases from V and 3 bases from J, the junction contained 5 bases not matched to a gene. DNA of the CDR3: TGCAGTGCTAGAGATCTAGGGACAGGGGTCTACGAGCAGTACTTC. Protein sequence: CSARDLGTGVYEQYF.

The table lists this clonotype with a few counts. The CDR3 spells CSAKGGAPRPTDTQYF. CDR3 in DNA: TGCAGTGCCAAGGGAGGCGCCCCTCGCCCCACAGATACGCAGTATTTT. The chain recombines TRBV20-1 with TRBJ2-3; possible D gene TRBD2, 6 bases. The length of the CDR3 is 16 residues. Germline-derived CDR1 and CDR2 are DFQATT and SNEGSKA (reference sequence). Trimming pared 6 bases from V and 2 bases from J, leaving 21 bases between.

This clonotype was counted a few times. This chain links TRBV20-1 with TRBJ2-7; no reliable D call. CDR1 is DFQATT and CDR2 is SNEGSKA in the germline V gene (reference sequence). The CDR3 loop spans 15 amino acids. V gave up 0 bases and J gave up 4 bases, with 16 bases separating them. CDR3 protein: CSARDFGRREYEQYF. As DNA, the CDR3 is TGCAGTGCTAGAGATTTCGGGCGGAGAGAGTACGAGCAGTACTTC.

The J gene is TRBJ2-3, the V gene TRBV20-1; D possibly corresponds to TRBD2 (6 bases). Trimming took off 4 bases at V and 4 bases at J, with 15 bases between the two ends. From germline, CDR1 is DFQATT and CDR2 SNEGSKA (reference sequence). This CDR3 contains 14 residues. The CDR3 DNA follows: TGCAGTGCTACCCGCGGGGAGCCTCCAGATACGCAGTATTTT. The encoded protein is CSATRGEPPDTQYF.

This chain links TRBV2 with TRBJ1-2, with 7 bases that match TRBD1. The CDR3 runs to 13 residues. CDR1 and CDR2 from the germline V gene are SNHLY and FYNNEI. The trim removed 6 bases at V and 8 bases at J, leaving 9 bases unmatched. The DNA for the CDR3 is TGTGCCAGCAGCCCGACAGGGAGAGGCGGCTACACCTTC. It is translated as CASSPTGRGGYTF.

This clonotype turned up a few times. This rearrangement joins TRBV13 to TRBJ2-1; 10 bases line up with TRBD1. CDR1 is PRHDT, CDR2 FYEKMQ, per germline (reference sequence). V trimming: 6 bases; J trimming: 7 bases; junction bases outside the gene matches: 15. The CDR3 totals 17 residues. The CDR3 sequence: CASSFSYDLDRGNEQFF. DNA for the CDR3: TGTGCCAGCAGTTTTTCGTACGACTTGGACAGGGGGAATGAGCAGTTCTTC.

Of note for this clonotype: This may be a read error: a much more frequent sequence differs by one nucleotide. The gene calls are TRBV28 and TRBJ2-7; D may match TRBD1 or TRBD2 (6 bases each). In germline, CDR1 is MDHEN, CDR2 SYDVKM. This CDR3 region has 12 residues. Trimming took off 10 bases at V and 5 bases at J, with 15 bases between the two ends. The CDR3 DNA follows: TGTGCCACAAGCCGGGGGCCCGACGAGCAGTACTTC. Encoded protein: CATSRGPDEQYF.

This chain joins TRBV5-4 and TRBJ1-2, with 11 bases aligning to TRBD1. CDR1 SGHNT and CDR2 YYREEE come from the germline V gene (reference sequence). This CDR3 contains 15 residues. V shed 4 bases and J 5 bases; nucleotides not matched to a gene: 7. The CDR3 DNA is TGTGCCAGCAGCGGCCCCGGGACAGGGGGTTATGGCTACACCTTC. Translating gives CASSGPGTGGYGYTF.

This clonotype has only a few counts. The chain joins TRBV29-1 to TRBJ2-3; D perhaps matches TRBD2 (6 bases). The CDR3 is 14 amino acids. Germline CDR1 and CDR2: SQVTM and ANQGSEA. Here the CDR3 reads CGAEGAFITDTQYF. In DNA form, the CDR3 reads TGCGGGGCGGAGGGAGCCTTTATCACAGATACGCAGTATTTT.

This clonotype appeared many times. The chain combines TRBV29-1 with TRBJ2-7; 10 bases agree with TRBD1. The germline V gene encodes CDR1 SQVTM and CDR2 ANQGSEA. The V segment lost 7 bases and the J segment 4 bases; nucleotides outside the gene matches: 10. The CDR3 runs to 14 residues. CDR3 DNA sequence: TGCAGCGCCAGCGGGACAGGGGAATCATACGAGCAGTACTTC. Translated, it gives CSASGTGESYEQYF.

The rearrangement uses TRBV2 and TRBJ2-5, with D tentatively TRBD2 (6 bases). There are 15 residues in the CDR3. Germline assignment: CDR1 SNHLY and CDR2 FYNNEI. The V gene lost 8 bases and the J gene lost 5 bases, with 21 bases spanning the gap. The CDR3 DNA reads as TGTGCCAGCGGCTTTATAGCGGTCCCAGGGGAGACCCAGTACTTC. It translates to CASGFIAVPGETQYF.

The DNA of the CDR3 is TGTGCCACCAGCAGAGCCGCCGCAGGGGCGATTATAGGAGAGACCCAGTACTTC. As protein: CATSRAAAGAIIGETQYF. The genes are TRBV15 and TRBJ2-5; possible D gene TRBD1, 6 bases. The V and J ends lost 1 base and 4 bases respectively, with 22 bases between them. Germline V gene lookup returns CDR1 LNHNV and CDR2 YYDKDF (reference sequence). The length of the CDR3 is 18 residues.